The rows below give T cell receptor beta chains drawn from one sample of a study of blood T cell repertoires in COVID-19. Repertoires were generated with immunoSEQ multiplex PCR, while TCRdb's copy carries only in-frame clones and drops some. The sample carries about 260,000 clones, roughly 84% recorded once. Sequenced material: peripheral blood. All receptors come from a human donor in a cohort sampled during active COVID-19. Both conserved end residues are part of each CDR3. Fields, in order: D gene, J gene, clone size, V gene, CDR3 protein, CDR3 DNA. A D gene is named only where the DNA matches it firmly. The size field is filled for only some rows; it gives once, few, many or a size class.

D: NA
J: TRBJ2-7
size: NA
V: TRBV4-2
CDR3: CASSQGGAYEQYF
DNA: TGTGCCAGCAGCCAAGGGGGGGCCTACGAGCAGTACTTC

D: NA
J: TRBJ2-3
size: NA
V: TRBV4-2
CDR3: CASSQVVAEYTDTQYF
DNA: TGTGCCAGCAGCCAAGTAGTGGCGGAATACACAGATACGCAGTATTTT

D: TRBD1
J: TRBJ1-3
size: NA
V: TRBV25-1
CDR3: CASSPPVRGLGNTIYF
DNA: TGTGCCAGCAGTCCGCCCGTCAGGGGGCTCGGAAACACCATATATTTT

D: NA
J: TRBJ2-2
size: NA
V: TRBV9
CDR3: CASSVGGVSGELFF
DNA: TGTGCCAGCAGCGTAGGAGGAGTTTCCGGGGAGCTGTTTTTT

D: NA
J: TRBJ2-7
size: NA
V: TRBV18
CDR3: CASSPRHFGGTDEQYF
DNA: TGTGCCAGCTCACCTCGCCATTTTGGGGGCACCGACGAGCAGTACTTC

D: NA
J: TRBJ2-7
size: NA
V: TRBV7-9
CDR3: CASGGTTVFTYEQYF
DNA: TGTGCCAGCGGGGGGACGACCGTCTTTACCTACGAGCAGTACTTC

D: TRBD1
J: TRBJ2-5
size: NA
V: TRBV7-2
CDR3: CASSLGRGRETQYF
DNA: TGTGCCAGCAGCCTAGGCAGGGGGCGAGAGACCCAGTACTTC

D: TRBD1
J: TRBJ1-6
size: NA
V: TRBV7-7
CDR3: CASSLGTENSPLHF
DNA: TGTGCTAGCAGCTTAGGGACAGAGAATTCACCCCTCCACTTT

D: TRBD2
J: TRBJ2-5
size: NA
V: TRBV7-9
CDR3: CASSTGASGKQETQYF
DNA: TGTGCCAGCAGTACCGGGGCTAGCGGGAAACAAGAGACCCAGTACTTC

D: TRBD2
J: TRBJ2-3
size: NA
V: TRBV6-5
CDR3: CASILAGSTDTQYF
DNA: TGTGCCAGCATACTAGCGGGGAGCACAGATACGCAGTATTTT

D: NA
J: TRBJ2-3
size: NA
V: TRBV7-6
CDR3: CASSPRRTSTDTQYF
DNA: TGTGCCAGCAGCCCAAGGAGGACGAGCACAGATACGCAGTATTTT

D: NA
J: TRBJ1-5
size: NA
V: TRBV27
CDR3: CATSLGGHQPQHF
DNA: TGTGCCACCTCCCTGGGGGGGCATCAGCCCCAGCATTTT

D: TRBD1
J: TRBJ2-5
size: NA
V: TRBV18
CDR3: CASSPQGGVGETQYF
DNA: TGTGCCAGCTCACCTCAAGGGGGCGTCGGAGAGACCCAGTACTTC

D: NA
J: TRBJ1-2
size: NA
V: TRBV7-2
CDR3: CASSPAHTGPLGYGYTF
DNA: TGTGCCAGCAGCCCAGCCCATACAGGGCCGTTGGGCTATGGCTACACCTTC

D: TRBD2
J: TRBJ2-2
size: NA
V: TRBV9
CDR3: CASSVALAGFNGELFF
DNA: TGTGCCAGCAGCGTAGCACTAGCGGGGTTCAACGGGGAGCTGTTTTTT

D: TRBD2
J: TRBJ2-7
size: NA
V: TRBV19
CDR3: CASSTPTSGSPRYEQYF
DNA: TGTGCCAGTAGTACCCCCACTAGCGGGAGCCCACGCTACGAGCAGTACTTC

D: NA
J: TRBJ2-7
size: NA
V: TRBV11-2
CDR3: CASSLSPPDEQYF
DNA: TGTGCCAGCAGCTTAAGTCCCCCAGACGAGCAGTACTTC

D: TRBD2
J: TRBJ2-3
size: NA
V: TRBV6-2/TRBV6-3
CDR3: CASSYPPGGSGGSDTQYF
DNA: TGTGCCAGCAGTTACCCCCCCGGGGGTAGCGGGGGTTCAGATACGCAGTATTTT

D: NA
J: TRBJ1-2
size: once
V: TRBV7-2
CDR3: CASSLGGNGYTF
DNA: TGTGCCAGCAGCTTAGGAGGGAATGGCTACACCTTC

D: NA
J: TRBJ1-3
size: NA
V: TRBV29-1
CDR3: CSALMGGPVGNTIYF
DNA: TGCAGCGCCCTAATGGGGGGGCCGGTTGGAAACACCATATATTTT

D: TRBD1
J: TRBJ2-7
size: NA
V: TRBV4-2
CDR3: CASSQDPPGQGANEQYF
DNA: TGTGCCAGCAGCCAAGACCCACCGGGACAGGGGGCGAACGAGCAGTACTTC

D: TRBD1
J: TRBJ2-5
size: NA
V: TRBV5-5
CDR3: CASSRTGGKETQYF
DNA: TGTGCCAGCAGCAGGACAGGGGGGAAAGAGACCCAGTACTTC

D: NA
J: TRBJ2-2
size: NA
V: TRBV19
CDR3: CASTIRGTNTGELFF
DNA: TGTGCCAGTACTATCAGGGGTACGAACACCGGGGAGCTGTTTTTT

D: NA
J: TRBJ2-7
size: NA
V: TRBV9
CDR3: CASSGDGGKEQYF
DNA: TGTGCCAGCAGCGGAGACGGGGGAAAGGAGCAGTACTTC

D: NA
J: TRBJ1-2
size: NA
V: TRBV28
CDR3: CASSLGASYGYTF
DNA: TGTGCCAGCAGTTTGGGAGCGTCCTATGGCTACACCTTC

D: TRBD2
J: TRBJ2-3
size: NA
V: TRBV20-1
CDR3: CSASNGRVSTDTQYF
DNA: TGCAGTGCTAGTAACGGGAGGGTTAGCACAGATACGCAGTATTTT

D: NA
J: TRBJ2-2
size: NA
V: TRBV7-6
CDR3: CASSLNQGAGELFF
DNA: TGTGCCAGCAGCTTAAACCAGGGCGCCGGGGAGCTGTTTTTT

D: TRBD2
J: TRBJ2-2
size: NA
V: TRBV10-2
CDR3: CASREGTSGTGELFF
DNA: TGCGCCAGCAGAGAGGGGACTAGTGGCACCGGGGAGCTGTTTTTT

D: NA
J: TRBJ1-5
size: NA
V: TRBV28
CDR3: CAIRGGSSNQPQHF
DNA: TGTGCCATTCGAGGGGGTAGTAGCAATCAGCCCCAGCATTTT

D: TRBD1
J: TRBJ2-1
size: once
V: TRBV9
CDR3: CASSVTGGVNEQFF
DNA: TGTGCCAGCAGCGTTACAGGGGGCGTAAATGAGCAGTTCTTC

D: TRBD1
J: TRBJ2-7
size: NA
V: TRBV7-9
CDR3: CAISPRGPALDEQYF
DNA: TGTGCCATTTCGCCTAGGGGGCCTGCGTTGGACGAGCAGTACTTC

D: TRBD1
J: TRBJ2-7
size: NA
V: TRBV2
CDR3: CASSLQGQGVYEQYF
DNA: TGTGCCAGCAGTCTACAGGGACAGGGAGTCTACGAGCAGTACTTC

D: NA
J: TRBJ2-7
size: NA
V: TRBV7-9
CDR3: CASSLEQIAYEQYF
DNA: TGTGCCAGCAGCTTAGAACAGATAGCCTACGAGCAGTACTTC

D: NA
J: TRBJ2-3
size: NA
V: TRBV20-1
CDR3: CSATGRGTQYF
DNA: TGCAGTGCTACAGGTCGGGGTACGCAGTATTTT

D: NA
J: TRBJ2-3
size: NA
V: TRBV6-5
CDR3: CASSRMTATDTQYF
DNA: TGTGCCAGCAGTAGAATGACAGCGACAGATACGCAGTATTTT

D: TRBD1
J: TRBJ1-1
size: once
V: TRBV2
CDR3: CASSADRGQSTEAFF
DNA: TGTGCCAGCAGTGCAGACAGGGGGCAAAGTACTGAAGCTTTCTTT

D: TRBD2
J: TRBJ2-3
size: once
V: TRBV9
CDR3: CASSVGPSGRGTDTQYF
DNA: TGTGCCAGCAGCGTAGGACCCAGCGGGAGAGGCACAGATACGCAGTATTTT

D: NA
J: TRBJ1-6
size: NA
V: TRBV18
CDR3: CASSPASSYNSPLHF
DNA: TGTGCCAGCTCACCTGCCAGCTCCTATAATTCACCCCTCCACTTT

D: TRBD2
J: TRBJ2-7
size: NA
V: TRBV6-5
CDR3: CASSRPGTNYEQYF
DNA: TGTGCCAGCAGCCGACCCGGGACTAACTACGAGCAGTACTTC

D: NA
J: TRBJ1-1
size: NA
V: TRBV19
CDR3: CASSVYRDGTEAFF
DNA: TGTGCCAGTAGCGTCTACAGGGACGGGACTGAAGCTTTCTTT